The sequence of this T cell receptor beta chain was determined in a study of OX40 agonist ivuxolimab in advanced cancers. Method: immunoSEQ multiplex PCR; TCRdb's copy keeps in-frame clones and lacks some. Seen here are approximately 61,000 clones, approximately 81% observed once, and the top ten hold 1.9%. Per germline, CDR1 GTSNPN and CDR2 SVGIG (reference sequence). This CDR3 spans 12 amino acids. The V gene lost 0 bases and the J gene lost 6 bases, with 6 bases spanning the gap. This chain joins TRBV30 and TRBJ1-5; D unresolved. The sample in question was CD4+ or CD8+ T cells sorted from blood, obtained in a trial of the OX40 agonist ivuxolimab. The clonotype was recovered from an adult with an advanced solid tumor such as melanoma, head and neck, liver or kidney cancer. The CDR3 sequence: CAWSVYGQPQHF. CDR3 DNA: TGTGCCTGGAGTGTCTATGGTCAGCCCCAGCATTTT.